The clone carrying this T cell receptor beta chain was recorded at least ten times. Its antigen is not known. Individual cDNA molecules received unique molecular identifiers. Via MiXCR, TCRdb re-called the 5' RACE reads, giving one row per CDR3 protein. The sample records some 22,000 distinct CDR3 sequences, 4% to 4.5% being singletons. The data were obtained in a study of early T cells in non-severe SARS-CoV-2 infection. The wider study: Investigators sequenced bulk RNA drawn from unsorted whole blood, and chains remained unpaired.

General study findings and limits: VDJdb matches were skewed toward anti-spike CD8 T cell responses.

V lost 2 bases and J 4 bases, leaving 11 bases between the germline ends. This CDR3 is 14 amino acids long. CDR1 and CDR2 from the germline V gene are MNHNY and SVGAGI (reference sequence). The specimen was whole blood. The V gene is TRBV6-6, the J gene TRBJ1-1; no definite D call. The TCR sequence derives from an adult who was a healthcare worker with PCR-confirmed SARS-CoV-2 infection or an uninfected control (not recorded which). The CDR3 DNA sequence: TGTGCCAGCAGTTACGACCCCGTTAGCACTGAAGCTTTCTTT. Residues: CASSYDPVSTEAFF.